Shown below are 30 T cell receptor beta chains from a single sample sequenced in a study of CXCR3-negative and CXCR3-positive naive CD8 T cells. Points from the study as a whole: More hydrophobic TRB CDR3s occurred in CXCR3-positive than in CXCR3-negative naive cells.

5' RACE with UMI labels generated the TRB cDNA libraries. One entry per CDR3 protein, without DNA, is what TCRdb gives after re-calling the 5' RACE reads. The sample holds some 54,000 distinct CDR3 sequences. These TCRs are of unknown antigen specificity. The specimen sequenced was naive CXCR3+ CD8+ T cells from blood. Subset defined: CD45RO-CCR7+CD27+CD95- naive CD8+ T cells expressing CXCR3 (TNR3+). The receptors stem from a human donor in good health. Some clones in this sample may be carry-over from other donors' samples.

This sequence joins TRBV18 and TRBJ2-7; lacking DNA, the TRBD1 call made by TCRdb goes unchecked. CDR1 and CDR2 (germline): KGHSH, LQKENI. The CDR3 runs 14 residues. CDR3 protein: CASSLYPQGFEQYF.

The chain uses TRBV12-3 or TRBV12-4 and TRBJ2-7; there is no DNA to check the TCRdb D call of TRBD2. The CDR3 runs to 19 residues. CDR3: CASSFDGAGTTLSSYEQYF.

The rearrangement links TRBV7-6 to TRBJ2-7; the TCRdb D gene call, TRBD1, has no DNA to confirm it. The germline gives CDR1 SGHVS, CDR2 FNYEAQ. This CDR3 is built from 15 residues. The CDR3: CASSVGQGANYEQYF.

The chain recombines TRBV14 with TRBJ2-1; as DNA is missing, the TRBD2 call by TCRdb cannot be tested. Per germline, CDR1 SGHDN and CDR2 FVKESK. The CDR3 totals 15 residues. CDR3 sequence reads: CASSPRRGVLFEQFF.

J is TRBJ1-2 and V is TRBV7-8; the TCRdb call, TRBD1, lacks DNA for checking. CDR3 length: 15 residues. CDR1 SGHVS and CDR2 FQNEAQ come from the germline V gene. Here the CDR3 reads CASRGQASSPYGYTF.

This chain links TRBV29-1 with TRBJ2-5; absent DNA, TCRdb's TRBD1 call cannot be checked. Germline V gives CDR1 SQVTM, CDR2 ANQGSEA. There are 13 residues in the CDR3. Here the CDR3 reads CSVEWDTLETQYF.

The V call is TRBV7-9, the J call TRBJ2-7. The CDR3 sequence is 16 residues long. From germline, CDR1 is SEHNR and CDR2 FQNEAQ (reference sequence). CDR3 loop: CASSLPREASAYEQYF.

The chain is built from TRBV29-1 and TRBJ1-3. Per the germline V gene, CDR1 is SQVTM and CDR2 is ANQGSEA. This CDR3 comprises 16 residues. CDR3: CSVEQPTGKRGNTIYF.

The CDR3 loop is CASSDTPAGELFF. The J gene is TRBJ2-2, the V gene TRBV2. The CDR3 covers 13 residues. CDR1 is SNHLY and CDR2 is FYNNEI in the germline V gene.

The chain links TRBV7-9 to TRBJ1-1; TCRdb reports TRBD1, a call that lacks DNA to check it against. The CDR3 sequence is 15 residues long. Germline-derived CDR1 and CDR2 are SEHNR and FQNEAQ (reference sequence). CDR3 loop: CASSLVQGAGTEAFF.

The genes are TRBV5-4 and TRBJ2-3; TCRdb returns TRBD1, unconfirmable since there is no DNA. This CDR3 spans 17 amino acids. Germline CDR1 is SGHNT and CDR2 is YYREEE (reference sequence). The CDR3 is CASSLEVSGDLTDTQYF.

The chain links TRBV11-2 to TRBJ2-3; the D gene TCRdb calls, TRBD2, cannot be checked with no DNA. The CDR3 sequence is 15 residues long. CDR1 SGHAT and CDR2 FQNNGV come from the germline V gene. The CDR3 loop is CASSLGSSGGDTQYF.

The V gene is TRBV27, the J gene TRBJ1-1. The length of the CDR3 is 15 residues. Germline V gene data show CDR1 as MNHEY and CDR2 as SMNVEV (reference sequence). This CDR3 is CASSLLREMGTEAFF.

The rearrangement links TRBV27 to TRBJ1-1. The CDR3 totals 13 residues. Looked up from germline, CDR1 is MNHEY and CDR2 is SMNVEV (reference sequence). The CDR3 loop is CASSPSLATEAFF.

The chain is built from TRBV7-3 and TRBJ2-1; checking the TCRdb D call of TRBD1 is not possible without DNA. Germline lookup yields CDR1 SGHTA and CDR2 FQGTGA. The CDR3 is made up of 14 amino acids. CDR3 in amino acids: CASSLGGDYNEQFF.

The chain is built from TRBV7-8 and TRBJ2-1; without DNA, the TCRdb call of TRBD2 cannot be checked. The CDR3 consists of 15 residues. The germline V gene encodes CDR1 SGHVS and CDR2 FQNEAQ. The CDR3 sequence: CASSFGGPDYNEQFF.

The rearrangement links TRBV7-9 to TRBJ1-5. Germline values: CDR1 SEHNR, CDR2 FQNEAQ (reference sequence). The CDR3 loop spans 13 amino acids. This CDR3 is CASSGGNNQPQHF.

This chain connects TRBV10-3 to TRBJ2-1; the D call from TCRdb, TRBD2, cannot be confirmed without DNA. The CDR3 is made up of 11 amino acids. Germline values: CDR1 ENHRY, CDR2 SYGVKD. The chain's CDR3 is CAIRGGGEQFF.

The CDR3 loop is CASQGVHHSNQPQHF. The J gene is TRBJ1-5, the V gene TRBV2; TCRdb indicates TRBD1, and absent DNA this call remains unverified. The germline V gene has CDR1 SNHLY and CDR2 FYNNEI. This CDR3 is built from 15 residues.

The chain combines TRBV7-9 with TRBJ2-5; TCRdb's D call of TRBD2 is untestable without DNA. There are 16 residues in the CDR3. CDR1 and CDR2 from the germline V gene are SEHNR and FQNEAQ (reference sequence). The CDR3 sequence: CASSHIPGTNQETQYF.

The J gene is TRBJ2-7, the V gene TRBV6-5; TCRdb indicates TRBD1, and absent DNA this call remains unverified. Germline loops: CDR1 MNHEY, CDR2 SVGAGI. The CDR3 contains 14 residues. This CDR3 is CASSYSTRGVEQYF.

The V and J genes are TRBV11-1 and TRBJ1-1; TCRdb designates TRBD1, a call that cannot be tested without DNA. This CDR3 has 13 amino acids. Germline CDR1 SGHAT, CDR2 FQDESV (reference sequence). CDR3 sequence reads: CASSLRGQIEAFF.

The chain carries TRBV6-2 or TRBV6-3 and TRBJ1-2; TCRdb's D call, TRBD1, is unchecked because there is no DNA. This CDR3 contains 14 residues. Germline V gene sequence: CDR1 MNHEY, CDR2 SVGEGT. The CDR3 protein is CASSYNRANYGYTF.

The chain's CDR3 is CASSERTQGFSEQYF. V is TRBV4-3 and J is TRBJ2-7; without DNA, the TCRdb call of TRBD1 cannot be checked. The CDR3 extends over 15 amino acids. Germline assignment: CDR1 LGHNA and CDR2 YSLEER.

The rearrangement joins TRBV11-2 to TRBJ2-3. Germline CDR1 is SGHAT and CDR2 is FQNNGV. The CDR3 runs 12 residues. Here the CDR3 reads CASSFPVDTQYF.

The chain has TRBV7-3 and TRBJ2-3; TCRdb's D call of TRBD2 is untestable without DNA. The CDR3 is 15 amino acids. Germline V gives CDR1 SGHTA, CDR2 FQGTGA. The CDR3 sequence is CASSPRGTSTDTQYF.

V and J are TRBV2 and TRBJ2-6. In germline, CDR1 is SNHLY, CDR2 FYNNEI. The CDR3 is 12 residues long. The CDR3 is CATHPGANVLTF.

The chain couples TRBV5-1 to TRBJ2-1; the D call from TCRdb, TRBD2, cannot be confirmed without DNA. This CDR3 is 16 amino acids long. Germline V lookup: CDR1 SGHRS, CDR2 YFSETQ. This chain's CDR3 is CASSLELAGDYNEQFF. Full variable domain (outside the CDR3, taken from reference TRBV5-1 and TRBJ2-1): KAGVTQTPRYLIKTRGQQVTLSCSPISGHRSVSWYQQTPGQGLQFLFEYFSETQRNKGNFPGRFSGRQFSNSRSEMNVSTLELGDSALYLCASSLELAGDYNEQFFGPGTRLTVL.

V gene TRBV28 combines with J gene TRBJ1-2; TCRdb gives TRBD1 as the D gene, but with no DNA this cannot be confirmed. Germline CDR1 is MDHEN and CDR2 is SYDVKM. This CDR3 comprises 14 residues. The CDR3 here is CASSLNGDSYGYTF.

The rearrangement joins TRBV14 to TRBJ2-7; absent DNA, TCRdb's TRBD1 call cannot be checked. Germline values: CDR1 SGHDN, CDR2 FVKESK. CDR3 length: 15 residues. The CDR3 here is CASSQTDRPIYEQYF.